The 28 T cell receptor beta chains below were found in one sample sequenced in a study of T cell changes during pregnancy in multiple sclerosis. The table came from immunoSEQ multiplex PCR; TCRdb's copy has only in-frame clones and leaves some out. The sample includes around 56,000 clones, 90% seen only once; the top ten take around 2.2%. The source was peripheral blood, collected in the first trimester of pregnancy. The receptors derive from a female donor in good health, enrolled as a control in a pregnancy study.

The chain has TRBV5-6 and TRBJ2-7; maybe TRBD2 (7 bases). CDR3 length: 11 residues. V dropped 4 bases and J dropped 9 bases, with 11 bases sitting between them. Germline lookup yields CDR1 SGHDT and CDR2 YYEEEE. The chain's CDR3 is CASSLRGGQYF. DNA for the CDR3: TGTGCCAGCAGCCTGAGGGGGGGGCAGTACTTC.

The chain joins TRBV25-1 to TRBJ1-2; D might be TRBD1 (6 bases). The CDR3 consists of 13 residues. V lost 4 bases and J lost 4, with 10 bases in between. Germline CDR1 and CDR2: MGHDK and SYGVNS. The CDR3 spells CASSGLDSYGYTF. The CDR3 DNA reads as TGTGCCAGCAGTGGCCTGGACAGCTATGGCTACACCTTC.

J is TRBJ1-4 and V is TRBV18; 7 bases align to TRBD1. J gave up 8 bases and V 5 bases, and 2 bases lay outside the gene matches. Germline loops: CDR1 KGHSH, CDR2 LQKENI. This CDR3 has 12 amino acids. In nucleotides, the CDR3 is TGTGCCAGCTCAGTACAGGGGGAAAAACTGTTTTTT. Its protein is CASSVQGEKLFF.

The chain couples TRBV19 to TRBJ1-2; 8 bases align to TRBD1. Germline V CDR1 and CDR2: LNHDA, SQIVND (reference sequence). The CDR3 runs to 13 residues. V shed 7 bases and J 3 bases; nucleotides not matched to a gene: 4. The CDR3 region is CASIGTGDYGYTF. For the CDR3, the DNA is TGTGCCAGTATTGGGACAGGCGACTATGGCTACACCTTC.

The V call is TRBV18, the J call TRBJ1-2; 10 bases agree with TRBD1. The V gene's germline CDR1 is KGHSH and CDR2 LQKENI. V shed 3 bases, J shed 3 bases, and the junction held 10 bases outside the gene matches. The CDR3 consists of 17 residues. As DNA, the CDR3 is TGTGCCAGCTCACCGACGACCGGGACAGGGGCGGACTATGGCTACACCTTC. Translation: CASSPTTGTGADYGYTF.

This chain uses TRBV27 with TRBJ2-6; no firm D call. The V gene's germline CDR1 is MNHEY and CDR2 SMNVEV (reference sequence). The V gene lost 4 bases and the J gene lost 8 bases, with 3 bases spanning the gap. This CDR3 has 11 amino acids. The CDR3 is CASSSTNVLTF. In DNA, the CDR3 is TGTGCCAGCAGTTCAACCAACGTCCTGACTTTC.

This sequence joins TRBV5-1 and TRBJ2-7, with 9 bases matching TRBD1. Germline values: CDR1 SGHRS, CDR2 YFSETQ. V lost 5 bases to trimming and J lost 2 bases; unmatched junction nucleotides: 5. The CDR3 has 14 residues. The CDR3 region is CASRPQGAPYEQYF. In DNA, the CDR3 is TGCGCCAGCAGGCCACAGGGGGCTCCCTACGAGCAGTACTTC. Supplemented by reference TRBV5-1 and TRBJ2-7, the full variable domain reads KAGVTQTPRYLIKTRGQQVTLSCSPISGHRSVSWYQQTPGQGLQFLFEYFSETQRNKGNFPGRFSGRQFSNSRSEMNVSTLELGDSALYLCASRPQGAPYEQYFGPGTRLTVT.

This rearrangement joins TRBV5-4 to TRBJ2-5; TRBD1 agrees at 7 bases. Germline V CDR1 and CDR2: SGHNT, YYREEE (reference sequence). V shed 0 bases and J 1 base; nucleotides not matched to a gene: 3. There are 15 residues in the CDR3. CDR3 loop: CASSLARGFQETQYF. CDR3 sequence (DNA): TGTGCCAGCAGCTTGGCCAGGGGGTTCCAAGAGACCCAGTACTTC.

This clone was seen once. J is TRBJ1-2 and V is TRBV6-1; no definite D call. The CDR3 is 14 amino acids. The V end lost 7 bases, the J end lost 2 bases, and 14 bases lay between the germline ends. Germline assignment: CDR1 MNHNS and CDR2 SASEGT. In nucleotides, the CDR3 is TGTGCCAGCACCATAACACCGGGGAACTATGGCTACACCTTC. Its translation is CASTITPGNYGYTF.

This rearrangement joins TRBV5-8 to TRBJ2-2; D uncertain. V lost 7 bases and J lost 3, with 13 bases in between. Germline lookup yields CDR1 SGHTS and CDR2 YDEGEE. This CDR3 spans 14 amino acids. The CDR3 spells CASRPIADTGELFF. The CDR3 nucleotides read TGTGCCAGCCGTCCTATCGCCGACACCGGGGAGCTGTTTTTT.

The chain is built from TRBV19 and TRBJ2-1; 7 bases agree with TRBD2. J was trimmed by 2 bases and V by 3 bases; bases with no gene match: 4. The CDR3 length is 15 residues. Germline CDR1 is LNHDA and CDR2 is SQIVND (reference sequence). The CDR3 loop reads CASSIGTSAYNEQFF. The CDR3 bases are TGTGCCAGTAGTATCGGAACTAGCGCCTACAATGAGCAGTTCTTC.

The chain employs TRBV7-8 and TRBJ2-7; 7 nucleotides line up with TRBD1. V lost 5 bases and J lost 3; bases outside the gene matches: 10. This CDR3 has 15 amino acids. The germline gives CDR1 SGHVS, CDR2 FQNEAQ. CDR3 nucleotides: TGTGCCAGCAGCCAGACAGGGACCCAAATCTACGAGCAGTACTTC. It specifies CASSQTGTQIYEQYF.

This clone appeared a single time. This chain connects TRBV9 to TRBJ2-1; perhaps TRBD2 as D (6 bases). This CDR3 comprises 15 residues. V lost 2 bases to trimming and J lost 4 bases, with 13 bases between them. Per germline, CDR1 SGDLS and CDR2 YYNGEE. DNA of the CDR3: TGTGCCAGCAGCGTTGGGGGGAATGGGTACAATGAGCAGTTCTTC. Its protein product is CASSVGGNGYNEQFF.

This chain links TRBV5-1 with TRBJ2-4, with D perhaps matching TRBD1 (6 bases). Trimming pared 3 bases from V and 0 bases from J, leaving 10 bases between. The CDR3 is 15 residues long. The germline gives CDR1 SGHRS, CDR2 YFSETQ. CDR3 sequence (DNA): TGCGCCAGCAGCTCTGGGACACTAGCCAAAAACATTCAGTACTTC. Protein: CASSSGTLAKNIQYF.

The count of this clone is one. CDR3 nucleotides: TGTGCCAGTAGTATCCAGGGAGGGAACACTGAAGCTTTCTTT. It is translated as CASSIQGGNTEAFF. The chain couples TRBV19 to TRBJ1-1; D possibly corresponds to TRBD1 (5 bases). Trimming shortened V by 3 bases and J by 1 base, and 9 bases separated the two germline ends. This CDR3 is 14 amino acids long. Germline V gene data show CDR1 as LNHDA and CDR2 as SQIVND (reference sequence). Full variable domain (remainder filled in from reference TRBV19 and TRBJ1-1): DGGITQSPKYLFRKEGQNVTLSCEQNLNHDAMYWYRQDPGQGLRLIYYSQIVNDFQKGDIAEGYSVSREKKESFPLTVTSAQKNPTAFYLCASSIQGGNTEAFFGQGTRLTVV.

The J gene is TRBJ1-5, the V gene TRBV5-8, with D possibly being TRBD1 (5 bases). The CDR3 length is 15 residues. V lost 4 bases to trimming and J lost 7 bases, with 18 bases between them. CDR1 is SGHTS, CDR2 YDEGEE, per germline. The chain's CDR3 is CASSPQGQGEQPQHF. The CDR3 DNA follows: TGTGCCAGCAGCCCCCAAGGGCAGGGCGAGCAGCCCCAGCATTTT.

Only one count was recorded for this clone. This chain links TRBV7-9 with TRBJ2-7, with 8 bases identical to TRBD1. The V segment lost 5 bases and the J segment 4 bases; nucleotides outside the gene matches: 7. CDR3 length: 14 amino acids. Germline V lookup: CDR1 SEHNR, CDR2 FQNEAQ (reference sequence). The DNA for the CDR3 is TGTGCCAGCAGCCAGGACAGGGCATCGTACGAGCAGTACTTC. Residues: CASSQDRASYEQYF.

This clone was seen a few times. Other DNA sequences in this specimen translate into the identical CDR3. The V gene is TRBV19, the J gene TRBJ1-1; a weak D match, TRBD1 (6 bases). This CDR3 contains 12 residues. CDR1 is LNHDA, CDR2 SQIVND, per germline (reference sequence). The V and J ends lost 5 bases and 5 bases respectively, with 9 bases between them. CDR3 nucleotide sequence: TGTGCCAGTAGTCCACAGGGAACTGAAGCTTTCTTT. Translating gives CASSPQGTEAFF.

The chain is built from TRBV4-2 and TRBJ2-1; D not resolved. The CDR3 runs to 11 residues. V was cut by 1 base and J by 9 bases, with 4 bases left in between. Looked up from germline, CDR1 is LGHNA and CDR2 is YNFKEQ. The CDR3 coding sequence is TGTGCCAGCAGCCAAGGAGGTGAGCAGTTCTTC. This sequence encodes CASSQGGEQFF.

The chain couples TRBV2 to TRBJ2-7; D is possibly TRBD2 (6 bases). Looked up from germline, CDR1 is SNHLY and CDR2 is FYNNEI. V was trimmed by 9 bases and J by 6 bases, leaving 18 bases between them. This CDR3 comprises 13 residues. CDR3: CARTGERKAEQYF. Written as DNA, the CDR3 is TGTGCCAGAACGGGGGAGAGAAAAGCCGAGCAGTACTTC. Full variable domain (missing parts from reference TRBV2 and TRBJ2-7): EPEVTQTPSHQVTQMGQEVILRCVPISNHLYFYWYRQILGQKVEFLVSFYNNEISEKSEIFDDQFSVERPDGSNFTLKIRSTKLEDSAMYFCARTGERKAEQYFGPGTRLTVT.

V and J are TRBV28 and TRBJ2-7, with 16 nucleotides matching TRBD2. Germline V lookup: CDR1 MDHEN, CDR2 SYDVKM. The CDR3 has 15 residues. The V and J ends lost 6 bases and 5 bases, in that order; junction bases with no gene match: 4. The CDR3 loop is CASSLGTSGGDEQYF. As DNA, the CDR3 is TGTGCCAGCAGCCTGGGGACTAGCGGGGGGGACGAGCAGTACTTC.

V gene TRBV7-8 combines with J gene TRBJ2-3, with 8 bases lining up with TRBD2. CDR1 is SGHVS and CDR2 is FQNEAQ in the germline V gene. The CDR3 covers 19 residues. V lost 0 bases to trimming and J lost 10 bases; unmatched junction nucleotides: 21. The CDR3 DNA is TGTGCCAGCAGCTTAGCTTCAGGGACTAGTGCTCTCACCCGGGGGGCGCAGTATTTT. This codes for CASSLASGTSALTRGAQYF.

The genes are TRBV11-2 and TRBJ1-1; D gene unclear. Germline CDR1 reads SGHAT; CDR2 reads FQNNGV. CDR3 size: 14 residues. Trimming left V 1 base short and J 1 base short, with 7 bases between. CDR3 protein: CASSLVAGNTEAFF. The CDR3 nucleotides read TGTGCCAGCAGCTTAGTGGCTGGGAACACTGAAGCTTTCTTT.

The gene calls are TRBV7-8 and TRBJ2-7; the match to TRBD2 covers 10 bases. Losses at the gene ends were 5 bases for V and 9 bases for J; bases not matched to a gene: 10. The germline gives CDR1 SGHVS, CDR2 FQNEAQ. CDR3 length: 14 amino acids. CDR3 DNA sequence: TGTGCCAGCAGCCTAAGCGGGAGGGCTTGGGGGCAGTACTTC. Encoded protein: CASSLSGRAWGQYF.

The rearrangement links TRBV6-5 to TRBJ1-5, with unresolved D. Germline lookup yields CDR1 MNHEY and CDR2 SVGAGI. Trimming pared 0 bases from V and 6 bases from J, leaving 9 bases between. The length of the CDR3 is 14 residues. This CDR3 is CASSYSRVSQPQHF. The DNA of the CDR3 is TGTGCCAGCAGTTACTCGAGGGTCTCTCAGCCCCAGCATTTT.

The V call is TRBV6-5, the J call TRBJ2-7, with TRBD2 identical over 10 bases. CDR1 MNHEY and CDR2 SVGAGI come from the germline V gene. The CDR3 spans 14 residues. The ends lost 6 bases at V and 6 bases at J; junction bases unmatched: 8. CDR3 region: CASRFSGGAREQYF. As DNA, the CDR3 is TGTGCCAGCAGGTTCAGCGGGGGGGCCCGCGAGCAGTACTTC.

The chain combines TRBV19 with TRBJ1-3; maybe TRBD1 (5 bases). The germline V gene encodes CDR1 LNHDA and CDR2 SQIVND (reference sequence). The CDR3 covers 17 residues. Trimming took 3 bases from V and 0 from J, leaving 15 bases between them. CDR3 residues: CASSIDMSTASGNTIYF. The CDR3 DNA reads TGTGCCAGTAGTATTGACATGTCGACAGCCTCTGGAAACACCATATATTTT.

J is TRBJ1-5 and V is TRBV6-5; 8 bases are a match to TRBD1. Germline CDR1 and CDR2: MNHEY and SVGAGI. Trimming at V came to 7 bases and at J to 6 bases, leaving 2 bases not matched to a gene. This CDR3 spans 12 amino acids. The CDR3 DNA reads TGTGCCAGCAAGACAGGGGTTCAGCCCCAGCATTTT. Translation gives CASKTGVQPQHF.